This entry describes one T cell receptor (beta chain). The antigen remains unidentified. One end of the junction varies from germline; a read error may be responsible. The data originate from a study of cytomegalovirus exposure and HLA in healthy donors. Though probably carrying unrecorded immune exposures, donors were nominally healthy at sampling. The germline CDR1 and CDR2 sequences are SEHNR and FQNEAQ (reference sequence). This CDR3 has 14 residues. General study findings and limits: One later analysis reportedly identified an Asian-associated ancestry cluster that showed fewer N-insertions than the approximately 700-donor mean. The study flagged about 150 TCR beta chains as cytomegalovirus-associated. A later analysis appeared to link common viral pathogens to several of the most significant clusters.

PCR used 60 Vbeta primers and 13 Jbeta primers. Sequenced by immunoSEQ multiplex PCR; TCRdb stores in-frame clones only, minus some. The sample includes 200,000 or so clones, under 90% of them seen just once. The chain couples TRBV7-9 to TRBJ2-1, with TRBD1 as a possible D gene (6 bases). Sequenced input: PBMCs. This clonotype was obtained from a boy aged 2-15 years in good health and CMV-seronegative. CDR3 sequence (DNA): TGTACCAGCAGCACTTGGGACAACCACAATGAGCAGTTCTTC. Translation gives CTSSTWDNHNEQFF.